The 23 T cell receptor beta chains presented below share a single source sample, sequenced in a study of cytomegalovirus exposure and HLA in healthy donors. The PCR contained 60 Vbeta and 13 Jbeta primers. Using immunoSEQ multiplex PCR, the repertoire was profiled, and TCRdb retains in-frame clones only, with some absent. The table shows some 130,000 clones, with roughly 70% occurring only once. The sample comprised PBMCs. The receptors were sampled from a middle-aged man in good health and CMV-seronegative.

This clone has only one observation. The chain has TRBV5-4 and TRBJ2-2, with TRBD2 identical over 10 bases. The CDR3 has 18 amino acids. Per the germline V gene, CDR1 is SGHNT and CDR2 is YYREEE (reference sequence). The V gene end was trimmed by 4 bases and the J gene end by 0 bases; junction bases not matched to a gene: 9. The CDR3 region is CASSPSLAGVTNTGELFF. Written as DNA, the CDR3 is TGTGCCAGCAGCCCCAGTCTAGCGGGAGTCACGAACACCGGGGAGCTGTTTTTT.

The rearrangement joins TRBV30 to TRBJ2-5; 10 positions agree with TRBD2. Trimming cost V 4 bases and J 4 bases; bases outside gene matches: 12. The CDR3 length is 16 residues. Germline-derived CDR1 and CDR2 are GTSNPN and SVGIG (reference sequence). CDR3 in DNA: TGTGCCTGGACTGGTTGGAGTAGCGGGGGGAGAGAGACCCAGTACTTC. It translates to CAWTGWSSGGRETQYF.

This chain uses TRBV6-1 with TRBJ1-2; 7 bases fit TRBD1. The ends lost 3 bases at V and 6 bases at J; junction bases unmatched: 1. Germline assignment: CDR1 MNHNS and CDR2 SASEGT. This CDR3 has 12 amino acids. The CDR3 is CASSETGHGYTF. Here the CDR3 DNA reads TGTGCCAGCAGTGAGACAGGGCATGGCTACACCTTC.

Comments on this clone: This CDR3 is also generated by other DNA sequences in the sample. This rearrangement joins TRBV18 to TRBJ2-7; 11 nucleotides match TRBD2. The length of the CDR3 is 14 residues. The V and J ends lost 3 bases and 3 bases, in that order; junction bases with no gene match: 1. Germline V gene sequence: CDR1 KGHSH, CDR2 LQKENI. The CDR3 DNA reads TGTGCCAGCTCACCGGGGACTAGCGGCTACGAGCAGTACTTC. Translated: CASSPGTSGYEQYF.

The chain uses TRBV4-3 and TRBJ2-1; 8 bases match TRBD2. The CDR3 runs 15 residues. With V trimmed by 0 bases and J by 10 bases, 8 bases remained unmatched. In germline, CDR1 is LGHNA, CDR2 YSLEER. This CDR3 reads CASSQDPAGVLEQFF. The CDR3 DNA is TGCGCCAGCAGCCAAGATCCAGCGGGAGTTTTGGAGCAGTTCTTC.

The J gene is TRBJ2-5, the V gene TRBV11-3; 13 bases agree with TRBD2. Germline V gene lookup returns CDR1 SGHNT and CDR2 YENEEA. The CDR3 length is 16 residues. The J segment lost 0 bases and the V segment lost 5 bases, leaving 3 bases of the junction unmatched. The CDR3 DNA reads as TGTGCCAGCAGCCTTGGACTAGCGGGGGACCAAGAGACCCAGTACTTC. The encoded protein is CASSLGLAGDQETQYF.

The genes are TRBV11-2 and TRBJ2-7; D uncertain. CDR1 and CDR2 (germline): SGHAT, FQNNGV. V gave up 3 bases and J gave up 3 bases, with 12 bases separating them. The CDR3 is made up of 14 amino acids. CDR3 protein: CASSLLRRLYEQYF. CDR3 sequence (DNA): TGTGCCAGCAGCTTGCTTAGACGACTCTACGAGCAGTACTTC.

This clone was counted a single time. This chain uses TRBV30 with TRBJ1-4; 7 bases are shared with TRBD1. Germline lookup yields CDR1 GTSNPN and CDR2 SVGIG (reference sequence). Trimming took 4 bases from V and 3 from J; bases not matched to a gene: 8. The CDR3 is 15 amino acids. In nucleotides, the CDR3 is TGTGCCTGGAACCTCGGACAGGCTTCTAATGAAAAACTGTTTTTT. Encoded protein: CAWNLGQASNEKLFF.

The chain has TRBV6-5 and TRBJ2-1; D possibly corresponds to TRBD2 (6 bases). Germline V lookup: CDR1 MNHEY, CDR2 SVGAGI. V lost 11 bases to trimming and J lost 4 bases, with 18 bases between them. There are 14 residues in the CDR3. CDR3: CAAAPGLGYNEQFF. The CDR3 nucleotides read TGTGCCGCCGCACCGGGACTGGGATACAATGAGCAGTTCTTC.

The chain joins TRBV6-5 to TRBJ1-1; 8 bases agree with TRBD1. The ends lost 6 bases at V and 4 bases at J; junction bases unmatched: 10. Germline CDR1 MNHEY, CDR2 SVGAGI. This CDR3 comprises 15 residues. The CDR3 region is CASSRPGTGGTEAFF. The DNA for the CDR3 is TGTGCCAGCAGCCGACCCGGGACAGGTGGCACTGAAGCTTTCTTT.

The chain has TRBV29-1 and TRBJ2-3; 7 bases match TRBD2. This CDR3 region has 14 residues. V was pared by 8 bases and J by 4 bases, with 12 bases of the junction left unmatched. The germline V gene has CDR1 SQVTM and CDR2 ANQGSEA. The CDR3 DNA sequence: TGCAGCCTTCGTACTGGGGGGGTAGCAGATACGCAGTATTTT. Residues: CSLRTGGVADTQYF.

The chain has TRBV7-3 and TRBJ2-1, with 10 bases that match TRBD2. This CDR3 is 15 amino acids long. Germline CDR1 SGHTA, CDR2 FQGTGA. J gave up 6 bases and V 4 bases, and 6 bases lay outside the gene matches. CDR3 in DNA: TGTGCCAGCAGCTCAAGGACTAGCGGATTCAATGAGCAGTTCTTC. It is translated as CASSSRTSGFNEQFF.

This chain connects TRBV7-8 to TRBJ1-6; D is undetermined. CDR3 size: 13 residues. From germline, CDR1 is SGHVS and CDR2 FQNEAQ. V shed 5 bases and J shed 7 bases, with 9 bases lying between them. CDR3 DNA: TGTGCCAGCAGCCTAAGGAGGAATTCACCCCTCCACTTT. Translating it yields CASSLRRNSPLHF.

The count of this clone is one. The chain has TRBV19 and TRBJ1-5; D gene ambiguous. V lost 4 bases, J lost 6 bases, and 13 bases lay in between. The CDR3 spans 14 residues. CDR1 and CDR2 (germline): LNHDA, SQIVND (reference sequence). This CDR3 reads CASSTQVRGQPQHF. CDR3 nucleotides: TGTGCCAGTAGTACACAAGTACGGGGTCAGCCCCAGCATTTT.

V and J are TRBV7-2 and TRBJ1-1; TRBD1 matches at 8 bases. V was pared by 5 bases and J by 7 bases, with 9 bases of the junction left unmatched. Germline assignment: CDR1 SGHTA and CDR2 FQGNSA. This CDR3 is built from 14 residues. The CDR3 coding sequence is TGTGCCAGCAGCCGCCCCAACGGACAGGGTGAAGCTTTCTTT. This translates into CASSRPNGQGEAFF.

The V and J genes are TRBV19 and TRBJ1-5, with 7 bases lining up with TRBD1. The CDR3 runs 15 residues. J gave up 1 base and V 4 bases, and 4 bases lay outside the gene matches. Germline V gene lookup returns CDR1 LNHDA and CDR2 SQIVND (reference sequence). The CDR3 here is CASSRGQPSNQPQHF. Here the CDR3 DNA reads TGTGCCAGTAGTAGGGGACAGCCAAGCAATCAGCCCCAGCATTTT.

The chain has TRBV7-8 and TRBJ1-3, with unresolved D. Germline CDR1 reads SGHVS; CDR2 reads FQNEAQ. This CDR3 spans 14 amino acids. Trimming pared 5 bases from V and 0 bases from J, leaving 8 bases between. The CDR3 nucleotides read TGTGCCAGCAGCCCCCGGGACTCTGGAAACACCATATATTTT. This encodes CASSPRDSGNTIYF. The full variable domain, its missing parts supplied by reference TRBV7-8 and TRBJ1-3, is GAGVSQSPRYKVAKRGQDVALRCDPISGHVSLFWYQQALGQGPEFLTYFQNEAQLDKSGLPSDRFFAERPEGSVSTLKIQRTQQEDSAVYLCASSPRDSGNTIYFGEGSWLTVV.

In its sample, this clone was seen once. The genes are TRBV7-2 and TRBJ2-2; 8 positions agree with TRBD2. The V gene end was trimmed by 3 bases and the J gene end by 3 bases; junction bases not matched to a gene: 6. CDR1 SGHTA and CDR2 FQGNSA come from the germline V gene. The CDR3 runs 16 residues. The DNA for the CDR3 is TGTGCCAGCAGCTTGTTAGCGGGGAGGGACACCGGGGAGCTGTTTTTT. Translation: CASSLLAGRDTGELFF.

This chain uses TRBV10-2 with TRBJ2-3, with D perhaps TRBD2 (6 bases). The germline V gene has CDR1 WSHSY and CDR2 SAAADI. The V gene lost 7 bases and the J gene lost 1 base, with 9 bases spanning the gap. CDR3 length equals 13 residues. CDR3 sequence (DNA): TGCGCCAGCAATCGGGAGCGCACAGATACGCAGTATTTT. This codes for CASNRERTDTQYF.

This clone has only a few counts. This chain links TRBV27 with TRBJ2-7; 7 nucleotides match TRBD1. The CDR3 runs 14 residues. Trimming cost V 6 bases and J 7 bases; bases outside gene matches: 12. From germline, CDR1 is MNHEY and CDR2 SMNVEV (reference sequence). The CDR3 sequence: CASSQDRDLGEQYF. DNA of the CDR3: TGTGCCAGCAGCCAAGACAGGGATTTGGGGGAGCAGTACTTC.

The chain joins TRBV4-3 to TRBJ1-2; 8 bases map to TRBD1. V trimming: 2 bases; J trimming: 5 bases; junction bases outside the gene matches: 7. Germline V gene lookup returns CDR1 LGHNA and CDR2 YSLEER. CDR3 size: 15 residues. The DNA for the CDR3 is TGCGCCAGCAGCCAATCGGACAGGGCTTGGTATGGCTACACCTTC. Translated: CASSQSDRAWYGYTF.

The chain couples TRBV27 to TRBJ2-7; 9 bases align to TRBD2. Losses at the gene ends were 5 bases for V and 6 bases for J; bases not matched to a gene: 14. Per the germline V gene, CDR1 is MNHEY and CDR2 is SMNVEV (reference sequence). The CDR3 loop spans 16 amino acids. The CDR3 protein is CASSLLASGVGGEQYF. CDR3 sequence (DNA): TGTGCCAGCAGTCTACTGGCTAGCGGGGTGGGCGGCGAGCAGTACTTC.

Here the CDR3 reads CASSYHDLATEAFF. The CDR3 coding sequence is TGTGCCAGCAGTTACCACGACTTGGCGACTGAAGCTTTCTTT. This chain joins TRBV6-5 and TRBJ1-1; D ambiguous. This CDR3 is built from 14 residues. Germline CDR1 MNHEY, CDR2 SVGAGI. The V end was cut by 2 bases, the J end by 5 bases, with 12 bases between.